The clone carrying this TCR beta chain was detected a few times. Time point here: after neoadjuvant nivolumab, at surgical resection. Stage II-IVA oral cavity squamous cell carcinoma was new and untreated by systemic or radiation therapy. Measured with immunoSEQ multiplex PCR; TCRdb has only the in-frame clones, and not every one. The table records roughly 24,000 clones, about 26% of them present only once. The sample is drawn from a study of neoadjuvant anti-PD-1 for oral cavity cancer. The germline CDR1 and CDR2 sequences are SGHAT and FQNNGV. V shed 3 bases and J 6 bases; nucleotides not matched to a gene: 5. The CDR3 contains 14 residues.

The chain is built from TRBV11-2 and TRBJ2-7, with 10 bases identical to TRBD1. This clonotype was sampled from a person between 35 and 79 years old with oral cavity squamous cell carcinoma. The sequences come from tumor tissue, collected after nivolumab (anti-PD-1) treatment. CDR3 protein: CASSFPDRGAEQYF. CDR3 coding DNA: TGTGCCAGCAGCTTCCCGGACAGGGGGGCCGAGCAGTACTTC.